These 18 T cell receptor beta chains originate from one sample sequenced in a study of T cell responses to AZD1222 COVID-19 vaccine. Using immunoSEQ multiplex PCR, the repertoire was profiled, and TCRdb retains in-frame clones only, with some absent. The sample has 150,000 to 200,000 clones, around 90% seen once. The sequenced sample was peripheral blood, obtained 28 days after the second AZD1222 dose. The receptor set was obtained from an adult who received the AZD1222 COVID-19 vaccine.

A single count supports this clone. This chain uses TRBV2 with TRBJ1-2; 9 nucleotides line up with TRBD1. Unmatched junction bases numbered 11, after V lost 11 bases and J lost 4 bases. Germline CDR1 and CDR2: SNHLY and FYNNEI. This CDR3 contains 14 residues. The CDR3: CACLPGQGGYGYTF. The CDR3 DNA sequence: TGTGCCTGCCTCCCGGGACAGGGAGGCTATGGCTACACCTTC.

This chain joins TRBV29-1 and TRBJ1-2, with 9 nucleotides matching TRBD1. The CDR3 is 12 amino acids. The germline gives CDR1 SQVTM, CDR2 ANQGSEA. The trim removed 7 bases at V and 6 bases at J, leaving 6 bases unmatched. This CDR3 is CSAKDRGHGYTF. The CDR3 coding sequence is TGCAGCGCCAAGGACAGGGGTCATGGCTACACCTTC.

The count of this clone is one. The chain's CDR3 is CSASARVSGYTF. CDR3 bases: TGCAGTGCTAGTGCTAGGGTCTCTGGCTACACCTTC. V and J are TRBV20-1 and TRBJ1-2; D gene uncertain. The CDR3 spans 12 residues. Germline V gene lookup returns CDR1 DFQATT and CDR2 SNEGSKA (reference sequence). Trimming cost V 3 bases and J 7 bases, with 12 bases left between them.

The chain joins TRBV18 to TRBJ1-5; D call uncertain. V was pared by 0 bases and J by 0 bases, with 9 bases between. The CDR3 is 16 residues long. Looked up from germline, CDR1 is KGHSH and CDR2 is LQKENI. Written as DNA, the CDR3 is TGTGCCAGCTCACCACCGGGAGTTTATAGCAATCAGCCCCAGCATTTT. Translation: CASSPPGVYSNQPQHF. Full variable domain (missing parts from reference TRBV18 and TRBJ1-5): NAGVMQNPRHLVRRRGQEARLRCSPMKGHSHVYWYRQLPEEGLKFMVYLQKENIIDESGMPKERFSAEFPKEGPSILRIQQVVRGDSAAYFCASSPPGVYSNQPQHFGDGTRLSIL.

The CDR3 loop is CASSEGQGRYYGYTF. CDR3 DNA: TGTGCCAGCAGTGAAGGCCAGGGGCGATACTATGGCTACACCTTC. V is TRBV6-1 and J is TRBJ1-2; D possibly corresponds to TRBD1 (6 bases). CDR3 length: 15 amino acids. V was clipped by 1 base and J by 3 bases, with 12 bases between them. Germline lookup yields CDR1 MNHNS and CDR2 SASEGT.

V and J are TRBV6-6 and TRBJ2-2, with no clear D. The CDR3 runs 12 residues. V was pared by 5 bases and J by 4 bases, with 5 bases between. Germline CDR1 reads MNHNY; CDR2 reads SVGAGI (reference sequence). The CDR3: CASSMTTGELFF. In DNA form, the CDR3 reads TGTGCCAGCAGTATGACCACCGGGGAGCTGTTTTTT.

The gene calls are TRBV15 and TRBJ1-6, with 12 bases matching TRBD1. Germline loops: CDR1 LNHNV, CDR2 YYDKDF (reference sequence). The J segment lost 12 bases and the V segment lost 3 bases, leaving 6 bases of the junction unmatched. This CDR3 comprises 15 residues. CDR3 sequence reads: CATSSPGTGGLPLHF. DNA of the CDR3: TGTGCCACCAGCAGTCCCGGGACAGGGGGCTTACCCCTCCACTTT.

This chain uses TRBV6-5 with TRBJ2-5; TRBD2 matches at 9 bases. Germline CDR1 is MNHEY and CDR2 is SVGAGI. With 10 bases clipped from V and 3 bases from J, the junction kept 12 bases outside the gene matches. CDR3 size: 15 residues. DNA of the CDR3: TGTGCCACCACGGTTCGAGGGACTAGCAAAGAGACCCAGTACTTC. Residues: CATTVRGTSKETQYF.

The chain recombines TRBV10-2 with TRBJ1-1, with D possibly being TRBD1 (5 bases). This CDR3 has 14 residues. Germline CDR1 is WSHSY and CDR2 is SAAADI. Trimming cost V 4 bases and J 4 bases, with 13 bases left between them. CDR3 loop: CASSVGGGPTEAFF. The CDR3 DNA sequence: TGCGCCAGCAGTGTCGGGGGGGGACCCACTGAAGCTTTCTTT.

V and J are TRBV9 and TRBJ1-1; D unresolved. V was trimmed by 6 bases and J by 2 bases, leaving 14 bases between them. Germline CDR1 SGDLS, CDR2 YYNGEE. The CDR3 loop spans 14 amino acids. The CDR3 sequence is CASTPSDFNTEAFF. CDR3 nucleotides: TGTGCCAGCACCCCCTCCGATTTCAACACTGAAGCTTTCTTT.

The chain combines TRBV5-4 with TRBJ1-2; the match to TRBD1 covers 10 bases. Germline V lookup: CDR1 SGHNT, CDR2 YYREEE (reference sequence). J lost 4 bases, V lost 7 bases, and 16 bases had no gene match. The CDR3 contains 17 residues. The CDR3 coding sequence is TGTGCCAGCTCCCCCGGGACAGGGGCCTCTACGGGCTATGGCTACACCTTC. Its protein product is CASSPGTGASTGYGYTF.

The chain is built from TRBV10-2 and TRBJ2-7; D gene ambiguous. CDR3 length equals 12 residues. Trimming stripped 0 bases from V and 4 bases from J, with 4 bases between. Germline-derived CDR1 and CDR2 are WSHSY and SAAADI. The CDR3 DNA sequence: TGCGCCAGCAGTGAGTCAGGGTACGAGCAGTACTTC. Translated: CASSESGYEQYF.

The chain links TRBV2 to TRBJ2-3; 7 positions match TRBD1. CDR1 and CDR2 from the germline V gene are SNHLY and FYNNEI. Losses at the gene ends were 5 bases for V and 5 bases for J; bases not matched to a gene: 1. The CDR3 loop spans 12 amino acids. The CDR3 coding sequence is TGTGCCAGCAGTAGGGACAGAGATACGCAGTATTTT. Translated: CASSRDRDTQYF.

The rearrangement uses TRBV14 and TRBJ1-2; D unclear. This CDR3 has 13 amino acids. The germline V gene encodes CDR1 SGHDN and CDR2 FVKESK. V was shortened by 0 bases and J by 8 bases, with 10 bases between the two germline ends. CDR3 residues: CASSQDARRGYTF. CDR3 DNA sequence: TGTGCCAGCAGCCAAGATGCGCGGCGGGGCTACACCTTC.

V usage is TRBV6-5 and J usage is TRBJ1-1, with 7 positions matching TRBD1. CDR3 length equals 14 residues. V shed 3 bases and J 3 bases; nucleotides not matched to a gene: 4. Germline CDR1 and CDR2: MNHEY and SVGAGI. The CDR3 reads CASSYRGPDTEAFF. CDR3 sequence (DNA): TGTGCCAGCAGTTATAGGGGGCCGGACACTGAAGCTTTCTTT.

The gene calls are TRBV10-3 and TRBJ1-2; D is possibly TRBD1 (5 bases). Germline CDR1 reads ENHRY; CDR2 reads SYGVKD. The CDR3 runs 15 residues. Trimming pared 7 bases from V and 7 bases from J, leaving 22 bases between. The CDR3 DNA sequence: TGTGCCATCAAACCCCCCACGGGACTGCCCGGTGGCTACACCTTC. Its protein product is CAIKPPTGLPGGYTF.

The chain recombines TRBV6-5 with TRBJ1-2; 9 nucleotides line up with TRBD1. The V segment lost 7 bases and the J segment 5 bases; nucleotides outside the gene matches: 5. Germline V gene data show CDR1 as MNHEY and CDR2 as SVGAGI. The CDR3 is 13 residues long. The CDR3 spells CASMRQGEYGYTF. The DNA for the CDR3 is TGTGCCAGCATGAGACAGGGGGAGTATGGCTACACCTTC.

V and J are TRBV25-1 and TRBJ2-7; possible D gene TRBD1, 6 bases. The CDR3 is 14 residues long. V shed 3 bases and J shed 4 bases, with 13 bases lying between them. Per the germline V gene, CDR1 is MGHDK and CDR2 is SYGVNS. Here the CDR3 reads CASSETGWPYEQYF. The CDR3 DNA is TGTGCCAGCAGTGAGACAGGTTGGCCTTACGAGCAGTACTTC.